Listed here are 8 T cell receptor beta chains from one sample, sequenced in a study of shared clonotypes between healthy human individuals (dated by TCRdb to about 2020). Preparation of the library involved the immunoSEQ multiplex PCR assay. TCRdb holds this immuneACCESS table with in-frame rearrangements only. Some clones are missing; in checked studies, unresolved V genes explain under half, and the rest has no known cause. In all, the sample holds approximately 2.4 million clones, and nearly 97% of those were seen once. Around 0.13% of the sample comes from the top ten. Input material: naive CD4+ T cells sorted from blood. What the cell subset or site label conveys for this sample: CD45RA+ positively selected. The receptors stem from a young man in good health.

This chain connects TRBV13 to TRBJ2-1; possibly TRBD1 or TRBD2 for D (6 bases each). The CDR3 contains 15 residues. V dropped 3 bases and J dropped 5 bases, with 14 bases sitting between them. Germline V gene lookup returns CDR1 PRHDT and CDR2 FYEKMQ (reference sequence). The CDR3 nucleotides read TGTGCCAGCAGCTTGGAGGGGGTCGGTCACAATGAGCAGTTCTTC. Amino acid sequence: CASSLEGVGHNEQFF.

This clone was observed a handful of times. The chain combines TRBV7-9 with TRBJ1-5; no definite D call. V lost 6 bases and J lost 4, with 10 bases in between. CDR1 and CDR2 (germline): SEHNR, FQNEAQ (reference sequence). This CDR3 contains 13 residues. The CDR3 coding sequence is TGTGCCAGCAGTCAATGGCCGAATCAGCCCCAGCATTTT. Translated, it gives CASSQWPNQPQHF.

The chain links TRBV5-1 to TRBJ1-5, with unresolved D. Germline lookup yields CDR1 SGHRS and CDR2 YFSETQ. The CDR3 length is 15 residues. With 0 bases removed from V and 2 bases from J, the gap between germline ends came to 9 bases. The chain's CDR3 is CASSLDAWGNQPQHF. The CDR3, as DNA: TGCGCCAGCAGCTTGGACGCCTGGGGCAATCAGCCCCAGCATTTT.

This clone showed up just a few times. The chain combines TRBV30 with TRBJ1-2; D is undetermined. Trimming shortened V by 3 bases and J by 3 bases, and 11 bases separated the two germline ends. Germline loops: CDR1 GTSNPN, CDR2 SVGIG (reference sequence). The CDR3 has 13 residues. CDR3 DNA: TGTGCCTGGAGCGCATCGAGTGACTATGGCTACACCTTC. Its protein product is CAWSASSDYGYTF.

V usage is TRBV7-2 and J usage is TRBJ2-7; possible D gene TRBD2, 6 bases. The CDR3 sequence is 14 residues long. Trimming removed 5 bases at V and 3 bases at J, with 14 bases between. From germline, CDR1 is SGHTA and CDR2 FQGNSA. This CDR3 reads CASSTRDSNYEQYF. CDR3 nucleotide sequence: TGTGCCAGCAGCACAAGGGACTCTAACTACGAGCAGTACTTC.

The genes are TRBV7-2 and TRBJ2-3; 14 nucleotides agree with TRBD2. In germline, CDR1 is SGHTA, CDR2 FQGNSA. The CDR3 consists of 16 residues. V was pared by 4 bases and J by 5 bases, with 5 bases of the junction left unmatched. The CDR3 coding sequence is TGTGCCAGCAGCTGGGGACTAGCGGGGGTAAAAGATACGCAGTATTTT. This translates into CASSWGLAGVKDTQYF.

This clone was observed a few times. The sample carries other DNA sequences with the same CDR3. V and J are TRBV11-3 and TRBJ2-3; unclear D gene. V was trimmed by 0 bases and J by 3 bases, leaving 4 bases between them. Germline V gene data show CDR1 as SGHNT and CDR2 as YENEEA. CDR3 length: 13 amino acids. CDR3 region: CASSLDPTDTQYF. CDR3 in DNA: TGTGCCAGCAGCTTAGATCCAACAGATACGCAGTATTTT.

J is TRBJ1-1 and V is TRBV9; no definite D call. Trimming left V 0 bases short and J 1 base short, with 10 bases between. Germline V gene data show CDR1 as SGDLS and CDR2 as YYNGEE. CDR3 length: 15 residues. The CDR3 DNA follows: TGTGCCAGCAGCGTAGCTGGGCAGAAGAACACTGAAGCTTTCTTT. Amino acid sequence: CASSVAGQKNTEAFF.